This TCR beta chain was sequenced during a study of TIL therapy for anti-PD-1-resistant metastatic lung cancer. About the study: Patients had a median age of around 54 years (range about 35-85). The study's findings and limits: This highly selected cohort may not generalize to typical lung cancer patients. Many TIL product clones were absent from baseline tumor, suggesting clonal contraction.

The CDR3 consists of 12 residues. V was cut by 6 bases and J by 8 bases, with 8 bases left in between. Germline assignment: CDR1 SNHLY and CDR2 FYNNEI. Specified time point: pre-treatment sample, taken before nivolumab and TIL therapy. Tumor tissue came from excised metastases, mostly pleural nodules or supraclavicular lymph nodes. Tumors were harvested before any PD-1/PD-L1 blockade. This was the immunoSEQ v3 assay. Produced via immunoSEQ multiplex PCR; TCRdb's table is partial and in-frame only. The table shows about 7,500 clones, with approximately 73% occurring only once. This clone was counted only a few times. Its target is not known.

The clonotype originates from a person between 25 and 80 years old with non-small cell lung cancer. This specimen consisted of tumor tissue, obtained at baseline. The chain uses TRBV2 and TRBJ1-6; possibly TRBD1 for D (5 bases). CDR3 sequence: CASRQGYSPLHF. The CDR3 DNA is TGTGCCAGCAGGCAGGGCTATTCACCCCTCCACTTT.